This T cell receptor (beta chain) emerged from a study of early T cells in non-severe SARS-CoV-2 infection. Trimming took off 7 bases at V and 4 bases at J, with 14 bases between the two ends. The length of the CDR3 is 14 residues. CDR1 is MNHEY and CDR2 is SVGEGT in the germline V gene. In its sample, this clonotype was seen a few times. Attachment of unique molecular identifiers was made to individual cDNA molecules. TCRdb re-called the 5' RACE reads with MiXCR, one entry per CDR3 protein. The sample has 55,000 to 75,000 distinct CDR3 sequences, 12% seen once. The genes are TRBV6-2 or TRBV6-3 and TRBJ2-1; no reliable D call. The sequenced sample consisted of whole blood. The TCR comes from an adult who was a healthcare worker with PCR-confirmed SARS-CoV-2 infection or an uninfected control (not recorded which). CDR3 amino acids: CASIARLAYNEQFF. The CDR3, as DNA: TGTGCCAGCATCGCTAGGCTTGCTTACAATGAGCAGTTCTTC.